The entry below gives a single T cell receptor beta chain sequence along with its context. The clone's antigen remains unknown. Qualities for individual bases were not recorded, and no much larger clone is one base off. Library construction relied on the immunoSEQ multiplex PCR assay. Held by TCRdb, this immuneACCESS table contains in-frame sequences only and omits some clones. Under half of the omission traces to an unresolved V gene where checked; the cause of the rest is unknown. In all, the sample holds about 32,000 clones, and 80% of those were seen once. 3% to 4% of the sample rests with the top ten. The data derive from a study of chemoradiotherapy in HPV16-positive cancers (dated by TCRdb to between 2021 and 2023). Regarding the complete study: Candidate HPV-specific T-cell clones and common TCR motifs were defined by functional T-cell assays performed on cells from a couple of HPV16-positive patients. Whether T-cell immunity against the HPV oncoproteins E6 and E7 changes during chemoradiotherapy and whether survival is affected by this immunity were examined in the study. The candidate HPV-specific TCRs and motifs were then tracked in TCR repertoires from some 86 patients with HPV-related cancers.

Overall study outcomes, separate from this receptor: Among HPV16-positive patients, expansion of HPV-responsive T cells during chemoradiotherapy was associated with better recurrence-free survival. The survival association was reported for HPV16-positive patients, and the functional definition of HPV-specific T cells was derived from only two HPV16-positive patients. Expansion of candidate HPV-specific clones and E7-related TCR motifs was observed in the tumor microenvironment during treatment, whereas no such expansion was observed for non-HPV-specific T cells.

Repertoires were sampled multiple times during chemoradiotherapy, which allowed clonal expansion in the tumor microenvironment to be followed. Material: blood, obtained from a patient who underwent chemoradiotherapy. The TCR comes from a human donor with HPV-associated anogenital cancer.

The CDR3 sequence is CASSGLAGGNGELFF. The DNA reads TGCGCCAGCAGTGGACTAGCGGGGGGGAACGGGGAGCTGTTTTTT. The chain uses TRBV10-1 and TRBJ2-2, and TRBD2 aligns with 14 junction nucleotides. CDR1 is given as WNHNN and CDR2 as SYGVQD, both from the germline V gene (reference sequence). Trimmed from V: 4 bases; trimmed from J: 7 bases; junction bases lacking a gene match: 2. Measured from the cysteine to the phenylalanine, the CDR3 is 15 residues long. Only CDR3 DNA is held: 45 bases, read in frame from base 1.